One and the same sample provided the 10 T cell receptor beta chains below, sequenced in a study of beta chain features in type 1 diabetes. Study results and caveats: Moderately but significantly shorter TCRB CDR3s were found in Type 1 diabetes patients in all four CD4+ subsets.

No antigen has been assigned to these receptors. TCRB transcripts that were expressed got sequenced, as all of the isolated RNA had been reverse transcribed. TCRdb's table, derived via immunoSEQ multiplex PCR, lists solely in-frame clones and lacks some. The table has 140,000 to 150,000 clones, roughly an eighth seen once. The sample comprised central memory CD4+ T cells from blood. The receptors here all came from a man between 18 and 35 years old with type 1 diabetes.

In this sample, this clone turned up a few times. The gene calls are TRBV11-2 and TRBJ1-6, with D unresolved. Trimming pared 4 bases from V and 9 bases from J, leaving 13 bases between. The CDR3 has 14 amino acids. Germline-derived CDR1 and CDR2 are SGHAT and FQNNGV. CDR3 DNA: TGTGCCAGCAGCTCGAATCTGCAGGCTTCACCCCTCCACTTT. It translates to CASSSNLQASPLHF.

This rearrangement joins TRBV25-1 to TRBJ1-6, with 9 bases lining up with TRBD1. J lost 9 bases, V lost 2 bases, and 8 bases had no gene match. Germline CDR1 is MGHDK and CDR2 is SYGVNS. The CDR3 sequence is 16 residues long. The CDR3: CASSEPPGQGSSPLHF. CDR3 nucleotides: TGTGCCAGCAGTGAACCCCCGGGACAGGGTAGTTCACCCCTCCACTTT.

This clone was seen a handful of times. In DNA, the CDR3 is TGTGCCAGCAGCCAGATGGAGGGACAGAACAATCAGCCCCAGCATTTT. Its protein product is CASSQMEGQNNQPQHF. The V call is TRBV4-2, the J call TRBJ1-5, with 7 bases identical to TRBD1. V lost 3 bases and J lost 3; bases outside the gene matches: 8. This CDR3 is built from 16 residues. Germline V gives CDR1 LGHNA, CDR2 YNFKEQ.

V is TRBV7-3 and J is TRBJ2-6, with a possible D match to TRBD1 (6 bases). V was trimmed by 0 bases and J by 1 base, leaving 13 bases between them. Per the germline V gene, CDR1 is SGHTA and CDR2 is FQGTGA. The CDR3 extends over 18 amino acids. Here the CDR3 reads CASSLTGHGISGANVLTF. The DNA for the CDR3 is TGTGCCAGCAGCTTAACGGGACACGGCATATCTGGGGCCAACGTCCTGACTTTC.

The chain carries TRBV30 and TRBJ1-1; D possibly corresponds to TRBD1 (5 bases). Germline V gives CDR1 GTSNPN, CDR2 SVGIG (reference sequence). The CDR3 consists of 14 residues. V shed 4 bases and J shed 7 bases, with 19 bases lying between them. The CDR3 reads CAWNRGSRGSEAFF. The CDR3 nucleotides read TGTGCCTGGAATCGGGGCAGCCGAGGGAGTGAAGCTTTCTTT.

This clone has a count of ten or more. The chain recombines TRBV5-6 with TRBJ2-1; D uncertain. Germline CDR1 and CDR2: SGHDT and YYEEEE. V gave up 1 base and J gave up 8 bases, with 4 bases separating them. CDR3 length: 11 amino acids. The CDR3 nucleotides read TGTGCCAGCAGCTTGCATCATGAGCAGTTCTTC. Its translation is CASSLHHEQFF.

This clone was counted ten times or more. The chain couples TRBV30 to TRBJ2-5; D gene unclear. The CDR3 has 11 residues. Germline-derived CDR1 and CDR2 are GTSNPN and SVGIG (reference sequence). The V gene lost 2 bases and the J gene lost 1 base, with 2 bases spanning the gap. In DNA form, the CDR3 reads TGTGCCTGGAGTATCCAAGAGACCCAGTACTTC. It is translated as CAWSIQETQYF.

This clone was counted ten times or more. The chain is built from TRBV9 and TRBJ2-1; possible D gene TRBD2, 5 bases. This CDR3 contains 15 residues. Germline V CDR1 and CDR2: SGDLS, YYNGEE. Deletions cut 3 bases from V and 0 bases from J, with 10 bases between. CDR3 DNA: TGTGCCAGCAGCGAAGCTGAGGGCTCCTACAATGAGCAGTTCTTC. It specifies CASSEAEGSYNEQFF. Using reference TRBV9 and TRBJ2-1 for the parts outside the CDR3, the full variable domain is DSGVTQTPKHLITATGQRVTLRCSPRSGDLSVYWYQQSLDQGLQFLIQYYNGEERAKGNILERFSAQQFPDLHSELNLSSLELGDSALYFCASSEAEGSYNEQFFGPGTRLTVL.

This clone occurred once. V and J are TRBV18 and TRBJ2-2; D tentatively reads TRBD1 or TRBD2 (5 bases each). V shed 8 bases and J shed 4 bases, with 20 bases lying between them. Germline CDR1 KGHSH, CDR2 LQKENI. CDR3 size: 16 residues. The chain's CDR3 is CASPPGAQVPTGELFF. The DNA of the CDR3 is TGTGCCAGCCCCCCCGGGGCGCAGGTTCCCACCGGGGAGCTGTTTTTT.

This chain connects TRBV18 to TRBJ1-1; a possible D gene is TRBD1 (6 bases). This CDR3 spans 14 amino acids. V was clipped by 4 bases and J by 3 bases, with 12 bases between them. Germline CDR1 KGHSH, CDR2 LQKENI. CDR3 sequence reads: CASSLLEGDTEAFF. Here the CDR3 DNA reads TGTGCCAGCTCACTCCTGGAGGGGGACACTGAAGCTTTCTTT.